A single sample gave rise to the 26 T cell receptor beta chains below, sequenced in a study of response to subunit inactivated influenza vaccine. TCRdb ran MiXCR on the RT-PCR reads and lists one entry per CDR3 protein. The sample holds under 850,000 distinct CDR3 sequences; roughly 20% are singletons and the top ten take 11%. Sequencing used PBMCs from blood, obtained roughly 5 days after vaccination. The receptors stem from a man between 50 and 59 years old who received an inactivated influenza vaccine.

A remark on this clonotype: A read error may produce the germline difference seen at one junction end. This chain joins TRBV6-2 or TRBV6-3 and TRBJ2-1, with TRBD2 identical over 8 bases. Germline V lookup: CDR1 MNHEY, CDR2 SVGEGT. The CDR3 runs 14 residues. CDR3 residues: CASSPGLVYKEQFF. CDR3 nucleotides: TGTGCCAGCAGTCCGGGACTAGTGTACAAAGAGCAGTTCTTC.

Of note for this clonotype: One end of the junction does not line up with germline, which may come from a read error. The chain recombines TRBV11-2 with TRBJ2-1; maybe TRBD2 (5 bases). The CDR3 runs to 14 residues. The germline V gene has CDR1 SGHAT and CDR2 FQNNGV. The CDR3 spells CDSSLRNSEDEQFF. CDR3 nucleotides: TGTGACAGCAGCTTACGTAATAGCGAGGATGAGCAGTTCTTC.

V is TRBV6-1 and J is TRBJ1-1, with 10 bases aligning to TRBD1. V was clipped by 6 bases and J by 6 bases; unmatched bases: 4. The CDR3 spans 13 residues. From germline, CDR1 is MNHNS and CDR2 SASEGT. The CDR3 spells CASSDRGPAEAFF. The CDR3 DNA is TGTGCCAGCAGCGACAGGGGGCCGGCTGAAGCTTTCTTT.

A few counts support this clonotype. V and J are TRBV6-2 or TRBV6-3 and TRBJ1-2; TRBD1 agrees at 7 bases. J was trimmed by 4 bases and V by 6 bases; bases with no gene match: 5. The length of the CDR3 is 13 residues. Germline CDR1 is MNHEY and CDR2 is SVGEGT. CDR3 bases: TGTGCCAGCAGCGACAGGGACATCTATGGCTACACCTTC. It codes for CASSDRDIYGYTF.

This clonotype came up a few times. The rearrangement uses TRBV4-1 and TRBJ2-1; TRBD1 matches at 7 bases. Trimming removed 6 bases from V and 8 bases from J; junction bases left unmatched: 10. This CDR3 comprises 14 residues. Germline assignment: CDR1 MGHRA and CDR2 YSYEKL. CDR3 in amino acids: CASRPPGQTYEQFF. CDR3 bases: TGCGCCAGCAGACCACCGGGACAGACTTATGAGCAGTTCTTC.

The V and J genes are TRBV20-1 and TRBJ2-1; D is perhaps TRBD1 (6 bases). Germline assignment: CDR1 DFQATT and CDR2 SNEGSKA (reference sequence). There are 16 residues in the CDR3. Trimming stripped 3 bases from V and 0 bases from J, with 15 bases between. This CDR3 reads CSASDRQASSYNEQFF. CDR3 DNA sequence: TGCAGTGCTAGTGACAGACAGGCGAGCTCCTACAATGAGCAGTTCTTC.

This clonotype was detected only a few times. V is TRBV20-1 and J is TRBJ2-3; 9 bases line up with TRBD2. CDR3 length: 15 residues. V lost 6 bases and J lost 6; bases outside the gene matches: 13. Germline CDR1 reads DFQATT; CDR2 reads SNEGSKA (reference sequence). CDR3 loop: CSATRRGGDPDTQYF. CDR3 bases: TGCAGTGCGACAAGGCGGGGGGGCGATCCTGATACGCAGTATTTT.

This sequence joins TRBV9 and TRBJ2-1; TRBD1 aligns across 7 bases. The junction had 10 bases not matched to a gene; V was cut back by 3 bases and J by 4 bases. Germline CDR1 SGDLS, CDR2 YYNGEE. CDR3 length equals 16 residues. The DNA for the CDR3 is TGTGCCAGCAGCGATACAAGGGACAGCAATTACAATGAGCAGTTCTTC. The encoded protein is CASSDTRDSNYNEQFF.

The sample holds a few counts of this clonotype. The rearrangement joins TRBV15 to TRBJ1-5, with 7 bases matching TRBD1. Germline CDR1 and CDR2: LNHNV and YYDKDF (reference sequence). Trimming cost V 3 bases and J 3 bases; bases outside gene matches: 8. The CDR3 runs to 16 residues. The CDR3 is CATSSRQGAFNQPQHF. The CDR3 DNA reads TGTGCCACCAGCAGCAGACAGGGAGCCTTCAATCAGCCCCAGCATTTT. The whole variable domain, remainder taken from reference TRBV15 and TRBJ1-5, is DAMVIQNPRYQVTQFGKPVTLSCSQTLNHNVMYWYQQKSSQAPKLLFHYYDKDFNNEADTPDNFQSRRPNTSFCFLDIRSPGLGDTAMYLCATSSRQGAFNQPQHFGDGTRLSIL.

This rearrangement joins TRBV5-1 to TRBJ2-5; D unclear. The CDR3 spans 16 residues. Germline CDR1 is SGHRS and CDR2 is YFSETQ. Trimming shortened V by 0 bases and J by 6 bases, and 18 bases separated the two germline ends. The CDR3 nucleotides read TGCGCCAGCAGCTTGGGAGGATTTGGCACAACACAGACCCAGTACTTC. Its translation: CASSLGGFGTTQTQYF.

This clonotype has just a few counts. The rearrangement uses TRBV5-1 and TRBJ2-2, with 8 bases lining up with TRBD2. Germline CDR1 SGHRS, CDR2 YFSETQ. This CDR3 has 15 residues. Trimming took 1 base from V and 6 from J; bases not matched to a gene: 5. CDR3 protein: CASSLSGRGAGELFF. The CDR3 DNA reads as TGCGCCAGCAGCTTGAGCGGGAGAGGCGCCGGGGAGCTGTTTTTT.

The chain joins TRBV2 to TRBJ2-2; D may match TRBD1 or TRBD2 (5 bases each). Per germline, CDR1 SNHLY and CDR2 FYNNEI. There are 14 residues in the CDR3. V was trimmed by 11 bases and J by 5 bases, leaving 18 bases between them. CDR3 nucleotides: TGTGCCGGAAGGGACCGCTATATAACCGGGGAGCTGTTTTTT. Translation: CAGRDRYITGELFF.

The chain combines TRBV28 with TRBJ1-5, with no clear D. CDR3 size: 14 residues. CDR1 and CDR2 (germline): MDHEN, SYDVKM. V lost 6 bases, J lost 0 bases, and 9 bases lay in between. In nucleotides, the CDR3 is TGTGCCAGCAGACCGCCAGATAGCAATCAGCCCCAGCATTTT. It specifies CASRPPDSNQPQHF.

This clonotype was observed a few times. The CDR3 is CASSGTVLGNEQFF. CDR3 nucleotide sequence: TGTGCCAGCAGCGGGACTGTGCTTGGGAATGAGCAGTTCTTC. This sequence joins TRBV6-2 or TRBV6-3 and TRBJ2-1, with a weak D call TRBD2 (6 bases). This CDR3 is built from 14 residues. V shed 6 bases and J shed 7 bases, with 16 bases lying between them. The germline V gene has CDR1 MNHEY and CDR2 SVGEGT.

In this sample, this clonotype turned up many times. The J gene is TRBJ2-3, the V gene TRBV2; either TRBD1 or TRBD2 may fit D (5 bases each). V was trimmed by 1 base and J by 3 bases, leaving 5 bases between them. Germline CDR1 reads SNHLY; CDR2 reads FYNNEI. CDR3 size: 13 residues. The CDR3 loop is CASSEGGTDTQYF. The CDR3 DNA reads TGTGCCAGCAGTGAAGGGGGGACAGATACGCAGTATTTT.

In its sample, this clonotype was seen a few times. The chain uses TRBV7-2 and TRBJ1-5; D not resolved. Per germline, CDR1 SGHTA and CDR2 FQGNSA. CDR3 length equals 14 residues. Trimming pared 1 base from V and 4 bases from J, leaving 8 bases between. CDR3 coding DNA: TGTGCCAGCAGCTTAGACAAAGGGAATCAGCCCCAGCATTTT. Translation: CASSLDKGNQPQHF. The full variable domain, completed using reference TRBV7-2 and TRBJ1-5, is GAGVSQSPSNKVTEKGKDVELRCDPISGHTALYWYRQSLGQGLEFLIYFQGNSAPDKSGLPSDRFSAERTGGSVSTLTIQRTQQEDSAVYLCASSLDKGNQPQHFGDGTRLSIL.

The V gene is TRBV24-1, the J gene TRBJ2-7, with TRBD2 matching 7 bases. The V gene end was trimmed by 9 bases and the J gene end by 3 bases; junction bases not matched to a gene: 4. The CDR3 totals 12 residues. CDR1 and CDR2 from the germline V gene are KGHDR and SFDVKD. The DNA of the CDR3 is TGTGCCACCGAGGGCGGGAGCTACGAGCAGTACTTC. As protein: CATEGGSYEQYF.

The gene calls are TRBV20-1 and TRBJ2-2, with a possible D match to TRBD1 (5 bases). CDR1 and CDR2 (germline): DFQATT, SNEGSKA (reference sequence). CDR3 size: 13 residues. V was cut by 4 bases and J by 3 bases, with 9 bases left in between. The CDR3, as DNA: TGCAGTGCTAAGGGGCTTTACACCGGGGAGCTGTTTTTT. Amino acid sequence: CSAKGLYTGELFF.

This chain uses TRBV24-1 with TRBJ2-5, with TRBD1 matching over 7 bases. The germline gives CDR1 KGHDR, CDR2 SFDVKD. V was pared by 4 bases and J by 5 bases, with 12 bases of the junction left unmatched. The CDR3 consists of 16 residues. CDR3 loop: CATSEAGGPPLETQYF. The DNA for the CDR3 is TGTGCCACCAGTGAGGCAGGGGGTCCACCTTTGGAGACCCAGTACTTC.

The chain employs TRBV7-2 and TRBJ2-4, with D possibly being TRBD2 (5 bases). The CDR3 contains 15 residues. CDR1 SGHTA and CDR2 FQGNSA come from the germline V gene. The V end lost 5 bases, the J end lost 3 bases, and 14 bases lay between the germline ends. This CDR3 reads CASSTGLVDKNIQYF. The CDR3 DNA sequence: TGTGCCAGCAGCACCGGACTGGTGGACAAAAACATTCAGTACTTC.

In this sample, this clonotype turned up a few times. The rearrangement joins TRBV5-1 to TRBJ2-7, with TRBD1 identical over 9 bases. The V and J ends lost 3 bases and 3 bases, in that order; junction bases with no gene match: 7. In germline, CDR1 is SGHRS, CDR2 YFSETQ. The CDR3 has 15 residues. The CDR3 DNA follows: TGCGCCAGCAGCTACGAACAGGGGGCGGGCTACGAGCAGTACTTC. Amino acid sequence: CASSYEQGAGYEQYF.

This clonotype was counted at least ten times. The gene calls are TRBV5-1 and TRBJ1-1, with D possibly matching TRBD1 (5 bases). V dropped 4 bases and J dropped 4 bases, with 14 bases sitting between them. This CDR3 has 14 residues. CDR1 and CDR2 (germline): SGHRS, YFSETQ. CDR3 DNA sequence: TGCGCCAGCAGCCCCTATGGACAAGGCACTGAAGCTTTCTTT. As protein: CASSPYGQGTEAFF.

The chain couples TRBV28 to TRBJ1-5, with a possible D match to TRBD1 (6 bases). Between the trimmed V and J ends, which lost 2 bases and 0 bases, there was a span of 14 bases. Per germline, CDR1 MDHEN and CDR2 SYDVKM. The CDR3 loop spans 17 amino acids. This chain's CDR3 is CASSLSQGFNSNQPQHF. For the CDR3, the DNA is TGTGCCAGCAGTTTAAGCCAGGGGTTTAATAGCAATCAGCCCCAGCATTTT.

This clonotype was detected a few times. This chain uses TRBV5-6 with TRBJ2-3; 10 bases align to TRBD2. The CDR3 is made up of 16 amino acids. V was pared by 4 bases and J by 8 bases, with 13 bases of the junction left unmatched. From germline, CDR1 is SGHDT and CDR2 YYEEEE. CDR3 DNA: TGTGCCAGCAGCAGTGATAGCGGGGGGCCCCGCCCTACGCAGTATTTT. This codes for CASSSDSGGPRPTQYF. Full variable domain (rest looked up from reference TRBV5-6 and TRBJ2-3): DAGVTQSPTHLIKTRGQQVTLRCSPKSGHDTVSWYQQALGQGPQFIFQYYEEEERQRGNFPDRFSGHQFPNYSSELNVNALLLGDSALYLCASSSDSGGPRPTQYFGPGTRLTVL.

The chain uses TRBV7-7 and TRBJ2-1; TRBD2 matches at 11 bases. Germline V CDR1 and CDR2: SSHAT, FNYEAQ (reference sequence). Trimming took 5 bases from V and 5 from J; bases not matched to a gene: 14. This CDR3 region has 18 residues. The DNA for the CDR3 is TGTGCCAGCAGCACCCCCGGGACTAGCGGAACAGTTCACAATGAGCAGTTCTTC. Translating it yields CASSTPGTSGTVHNEQFF.

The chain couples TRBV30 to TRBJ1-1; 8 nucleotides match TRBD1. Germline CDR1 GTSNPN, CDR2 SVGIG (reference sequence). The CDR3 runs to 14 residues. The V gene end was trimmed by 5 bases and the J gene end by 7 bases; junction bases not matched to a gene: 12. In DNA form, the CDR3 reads TGTGCCTGGGGAGGGGGACAGGTAAAGGGTGAAGCTTTCTTT. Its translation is CAWGGGQVKGEAFF.